The clone carrying this T cell receptor beta chain was seen more than once but under ten times. It was the approximately 120-subject validation cohort, separate from the approximately 690-subject first cohort, to which the donors belonged. The entry originates in a study of cytomegalovirus exposure and HLA in healthy donors. Sequencing was performed with immunoSEQ multiplex PCR; in TCRdb, only in-frame clones are kept and a portion is missing. The sample carries under 300,000 clones, approximately 83% recorded once. The trim removed 2 bases at V and 4 bases at J, leaving 4 bases unmatched. The CDR3 spans 15 residues. Germline loops: CDR1 SGHDT, CDR2 YYEEEE.

This TCR was recovered from a woman aged 25 to 39 in good health and CMV-seropositive. What was sequenced was PBMCs. V and J are TRBV5-6 and TRBJ2-2; TRBD1 matches at 8 bases. In DNA form, the CDR3 reads TGTGCCAGCAGCTTCGTAGGACAGGGCACCGGGGAGCTGTTTTTT. Protein: CASSFVGQGTGELFF.